This TCR beta chain was documented in a study of blood T cells in healthy people across ages. In the study overall: Template-switching capture recovered about one barcoded beta molecule per two T cells.

Isolation per sample recovered at least 6 million PBMCs. The amount of total RNA extracted per sample was at least 5.5 micrograms. The length of the CDR3 is 15 residues. V shed 3 bases and J shed 3 bases, with 14 bases lying between them. CDR1 is MGHRA, CDR2 YSYEKL, per germline. It was with a sample-barcoded 5' primer and a J-beta primer mix that a second PCR of about 6 to 12 cycles was run. TCRdb processed the 5' RACE reads anew with MiXCR; each CDR3 protein has one entry. The table has more than 900,000 distinct CDR3 sequences, approximately 26% seen once. These data also formed part of another study, on T cells of mothers and their children.

The J gene is TRBJ2-5, the V gene TRBV4-1; D ambiguous. Sequenced sample: blood. This clonotype originated in a girl aged 2-10 years in good health. CDR3 protein: CASSQSVLGKETQYF. CDR3 DNA sequence: TGCGCCAGCAGCCAGAGTGTGTTAGGGAAAGAGACCCAGTACTTC.